Below are 15 T cell receptor beta chains sequenced from a single sample in a study of TIL therapy for anti-PD-1-resistant metastatic lung cancer (dated by TCRdb to the early 2020s). Using bias-controlled multiplex PCR with the immunoSEQ v3 hsTCRB kit, the TCR beta CDR3 regions were amplified from genomic DNA. TCRdb holds this immuneACCESS table with in-frame rearrangements only. Some clones are missing; in checked studies, unresolved V genes explain under half, and the rest has no known cause. Here the sample has 55,000 to 60,000 clones; around 67% occur a single time. The ten largest clones take up about 1.8% of the sample. Taken with the paper, the label for time point translates to: pre-treatment sample, taken before nivolumab and TIL therapy. Sequencing was performed on blood, taken at baseline. Receptors were obtained from a person between 25 and 80 years old with non-small cell lung cancer.

V gene TRBV29-1 combines with J gene TRBJ1-5; D gene unclear. Germline V gives CDR1 SQVTM, CDR2 ANQGSEA. V was trimmed by 0 bases and J by 7 bases, leaving 10 bases between them. This CDR3 has 13 amino acids. CDR3 coding DNA: TGCAGCGTTGAAGAGTCGGTGGGGCAGCCCCAGCATTTT. Protein product: CSVEESVGQPQHF.

This chain connects TRBV7-6 to TRBJ2-7; 8 bases fit TRBD2. The CDR3 has 15 amino acids. Germline assignment: CDR1 SGHVS and CDR2 FNYEAQ. Trimming at V came to 4 bases and at J to 3 bases, leaving 8 bases not matched to a gene. The CDR3 here is CASSSGTSFDYEQYF. DNA for the CDR3: TGTGCCAGCAGCTCCGGGACTAGTTTCGACTACGAGCAGTACTTC.

The chain combines TRBV5-1 with TRBJ2-2; D is unresolved. CDR1 SGHRS and CDR2 YFSETQ come from the germline V gene. The CDR3 loop spans 14 amino acids. The V end was cut by 0 bases, the J end by 0 bases, with 3 bases between. CDR3: CASSLGSNTGELFF. CDR3 bases: TGCGCCAGCAGCTTGGGGTCGAACACCGGGGAGCTGTTTTTT. Supplemented by reference TRBV5-1 and TRBJ2-2, the full variable domain reads KAGVTQTPRYLIKTRGQQVTLSCSPISGHRSVSWYQQTPGQGLQFLFEYFSETQRNKGNFPGRFSGRQFSNSRSEMNVSTLELGDSALYLCASSLGSNTGELFFGEGSRLTVL.

In its sample, this clone was seen once. V gene TRBV5-1 combines with J gene TRBJ1-1; D call uncertain. V was trimmed by 2 bases and J by 4 bases, leaving 15 bases between them. This CDR3 comprises 15 residues. Germline V gene sequence: CDR1 SGHRS, CDR2 YFSETQ. The CDR3 DNA reads as TGCGCCAGCAGCTTACCGGGTAGTGATAGCACTGAAGCTTTCTTT. Amino acids: CASSLPGSDSTEAFF.

The rearrangement uses TRBV4-3 and TRBJ1-1; 10 positions agree with TRBD1. The germline gives CDR1 LGHNA, CDR2 YSLEER. The CDR3 is 14 residues long. V lost 5 bases to trimming and J lost 7 bases; unmatched junction nucleotides: 7. Here the CDR3 reads CASSGGTGVGEAFF. In nucleotides, the CDR3 is TGCGCCAGCAGCGGGGGGACAGGGGTCGGTGAAGCTTTCTTT.

The rearrangement joins TRBV7-3 to TRBJ1-1; D possibly corresponds to TRBD1 (6 bases). With 3 bases removed from V and 3 bases from J, the gap between germline ends came to 11 bases. Germline V gene sequence: CDR1 SGHTA, CDR2 FQGTGA. The CDR3 totals 14 residues. Written as DNA, the CDR3 is TGTGCCAGCAGCTTGACAGGAAGCTACACTGAAGCTTTCTTT. As protein: CASSLTGSYTEAFF. The full variable domain, in which reference TRBV7-3 and TRBJ1-1 provide the parts outside the CDR3, is GAGVSQTPSNKVTEKGKYVELRCDPISGHTALYWYRQSLGQGPEFLIYFQGTGAADDSGLPNDRFFAVRPEGSVSTLKIQRTERGDSAVYLCASSLTGSYTEAFFGQGTRLTVV.

The CDR3 nucleotides read TGCAGCGTTGAAGATCTTGTGTGGGGAGAGACCCAGTACTTC. It translates to CSVEDLVWGETQYF. The chain couples TRBV29-1 to TRBJ2-5; D uncertain. Trimming removed 0 bases at V and 4 bases at J, with 12 bases between. The CDR3 has 14 residues. Germline CDR1 and CDR2: SQVTM and ANQGSEA.

This clone was observed a few times. The chain employs TRBV7-2 and TRBJ2-7; D might be TRBD1 (6 bases). The length of the CDR3 is 16 residues. V lost 1 base and J 0 bases, leaving 13 bases between the germline ends. CDR1 is SGHTA and CDR2 is FQGNSA in the germline V gene. CDR3 in DNA: TGTGCCAGCAGCTTAGGTCCCCCAGGGGCCTCCTACGAGCAGTACTTC. Its protein is CASSLGPPGASYEQYF.

V is TRBV27 and J is TRBJ1-5; D is unresolved. Trimming stripped 5 bases from V and 3 bases from J, with 17 bases between. This CDR3 has 16 amino acids. From germline, CDR1 is MNHEY and CDR2 SMNVEV (reference sequence). CDR3 sequence (DNA): TGTGCCAGCAGTCCTTGGACCTTTGATACCAATCAGCCCCAGCATTTT. Translating gives CASSPWTFDTNQPQHF.

This clone was detected only a few times. The V call is TRBV5-1, the J call TRBJ1-2; D is uncertain. The germline gives CDR1 SGHRS, CDR2 YFSETQ. The CDR3 length is 15 residues. Trimming removed 0 bases at V and 4 bases at J, with 13 bases between. The CDR3 protein is CASSLGGPFPYGYTF. In DNA form, the CDR3 reads TGCGCCAGCAGCTTGGGTGGGCCATTCCCCTATGGCTACACCTTC.

The chain carries TRBV27 and TRBJ1-5; D not certain. Trimming shortened V by 0 bases and J by 7 bases, and 10 bases separated the two germline ends. The CDR3 is made up of 14 amino acids. Germline lookup yields CDR1 MNHEY and CDR2 SMNVEV (reference sequence). CDR3 DNA: TGTGCCAGCAGTTTATCCCCCAGCCGACAGCCCCAGCATTTT. As protein: CASSLSPSRQPQHF.

J is TRBJ1-5 and V is TRBV7-2; D is unresolved. V was pared by 1 base and J by 4 bases, with 5 bases between. The CDR3 is 13 amino acids. Germline V gene sequence: CDR1 SGHTA, CDR2 FQGNSA. DNA of the CDR3: TGTGCCAGCAGCTTAGAAAGGAATCAGCCCCAGCATTTT. Amino acid sequence: CASSLERNQPQHF.

Only a few counts were recorded for this clone. This sequence joins TRBV27 and TRBJ2-1, with D unresolved. The germline CDR1 and CDR2 sequences are MNHEY and SMNVEV (reference sequence). The CDR3 has 15 residues. The V end was cut by 5 bases, the J end by 4 bases, with 15 bases between. The CDR3 is CASSPRLVRYNEQFF. The CDR3, as DNA: TGTGCCAGCAGTCCTCGGCTAGTTAGGTACAATGAGCAGTTCTTC.

The gene calls are TRBV4-1 and TRBJ2-3; D gene unclear. Per the germline V gene, CDR1 is MGHRA and CDR2 is YSYEKL. Trimming stripped 2 bases from V and 0 bases from J, with 21 bases between. The length of the CDR3 is 19 residues. CDR3 coding DNA: TGCGCCAGCAGCCAAACTCCACTCCCGTGGCGGATTAGCACAGATACGCAGTATTTT. Its translation: CASSQTPLPWRISTDTQYF.

V usage is TRBV19 and J usage is TRBJ2-2; 9 bases align to TRBD1. This CDR3 comprises 16 residues. Germline-derived CDR1 and CDR2 are LNHDA and SQIVND (reference sequence). V was pared by 3 bases and J by 5 bases, with 7 bases of the junction left unmatched. CDR3 protein: CASSIPTGGTTGELFF. CDR3 bases: TGTGCCAGTAGTATTCCGACAGGGGGTACAACCGGGGAGCTGTTTTTT.